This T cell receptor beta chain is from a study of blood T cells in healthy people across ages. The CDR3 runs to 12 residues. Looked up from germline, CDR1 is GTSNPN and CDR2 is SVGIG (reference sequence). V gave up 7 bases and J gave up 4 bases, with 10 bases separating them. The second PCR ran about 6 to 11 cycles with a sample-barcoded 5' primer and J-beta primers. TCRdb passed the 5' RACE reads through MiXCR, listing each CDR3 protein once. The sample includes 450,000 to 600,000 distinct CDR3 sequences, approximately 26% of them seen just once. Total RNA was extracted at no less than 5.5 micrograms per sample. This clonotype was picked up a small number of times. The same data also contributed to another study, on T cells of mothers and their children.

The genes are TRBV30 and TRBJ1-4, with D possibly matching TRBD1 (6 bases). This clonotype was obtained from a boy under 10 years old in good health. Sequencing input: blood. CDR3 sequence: CALGGYNEKLFF. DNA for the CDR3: TGTGCCTTAGGGGGGTATAATGAAAAACTGTTTTTT.